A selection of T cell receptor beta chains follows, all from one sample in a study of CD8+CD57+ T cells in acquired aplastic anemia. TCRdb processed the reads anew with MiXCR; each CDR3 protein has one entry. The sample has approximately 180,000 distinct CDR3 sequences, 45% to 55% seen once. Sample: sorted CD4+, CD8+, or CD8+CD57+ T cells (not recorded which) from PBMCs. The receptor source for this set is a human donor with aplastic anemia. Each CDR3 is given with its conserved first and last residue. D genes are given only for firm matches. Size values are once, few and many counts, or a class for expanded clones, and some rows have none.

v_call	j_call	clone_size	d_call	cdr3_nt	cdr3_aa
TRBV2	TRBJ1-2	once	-	TGTGCCAGCAGTGAGGGACGGCTACGGGGCTACACCTTC	CASSEGRLRGYTF
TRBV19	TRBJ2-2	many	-	TGTGCCAGTAGTATTCCGCGACCCAACTATCCCGGGGAGCTGTTTTTT	CASSIPRPNYPGELFF
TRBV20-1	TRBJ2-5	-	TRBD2	TGCAGTGCTGGTAATAGCGGGGAACACCAAGAGACCCAGTACTTC	CSAGNSGEHQETQYF
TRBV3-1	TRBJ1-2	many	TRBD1	TGTGCCAGCAGCCGGACAGGGTACAACTATGGCTACACCTTC	CASSRTGYNYGYTF
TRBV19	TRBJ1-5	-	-	TGTGCCAGTCAGTGGAGGGGGCCCCAGCATTTT	CASQWRGPQHF
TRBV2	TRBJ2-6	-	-	TGTGCCAGCAGTTTTGTCACTGGGGCCAACGTCCTGACTTTC	CASSFVTGANVLTF
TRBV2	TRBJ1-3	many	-	TGTGCCAGCAAAGACAGGCCCAATGGAAACACCATATATTTT	CASKDRPNGNTIYF
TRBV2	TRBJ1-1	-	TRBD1	TGTGCCAGCAGGGTACAGGGGGCGAACACTGAAGCTTTCTTT	CASRVQGANTEAFF
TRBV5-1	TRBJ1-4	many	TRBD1	TGCGCCAGCAGCTCCTGGGACAGGAAGGACGAAAAACTGTTTTTT	CASSSWDRKDEKLFF
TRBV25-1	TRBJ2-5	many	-	TGTGCCAGCAGCCCCCCCTCTACAGGGTCGGGGACCCAGTACTTC	CASSPPSTGSGTQYF
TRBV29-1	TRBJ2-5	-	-	TGCAGCGTTGACGGGGCGTGGGGTGAGACCCAGTACTTC	CSVDGAWGETQYF
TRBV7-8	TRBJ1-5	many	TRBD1	TGTGCCAGCAGCTCGATACGACAGGGGAGTCAGCCCCAGCATTTT	CASSSIRQGSQPQHF
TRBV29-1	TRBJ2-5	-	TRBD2	TGCAGCGCCAGCAGCCAAGGCTATAGCGGGGGGAAACAAGAGACCCAGTACTTC	CSASSQGYSGGKQETQYF
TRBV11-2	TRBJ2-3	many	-	TGTGCCAGCAGCCCCCCCGGGGGTTCCCATAGCACAGATACGCAGTATTTT	CASSPPGGSHSTDTQYF
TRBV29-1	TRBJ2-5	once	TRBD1	TGCAGCGTTCAAGGGACCGCCGACAGGGTGGGCCAAGAGACCCAGTACTTC	CSVQGTADRVGQETQYF
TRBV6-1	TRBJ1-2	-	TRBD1	TGTGCCAGCAGACGCAACGGACAGGGCAACTATGGCTACACCTTC	CASRRNGQGNYGYTF
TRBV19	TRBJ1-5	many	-	TGTGCCAGTAGTACGGACAGTTATCAGCCCCAGCATTTT	CASSTDSYQPQHF
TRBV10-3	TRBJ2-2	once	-	TGTGCCACTGGGGTAGGGGGGACCGGGGAGCTGTTTTTT	CATGVGGTGELFF
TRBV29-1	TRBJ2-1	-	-	TGCAGCGTTGAGAGCTGGGGGGTCGGTGAGCAGTTCTTC	CSVESWGVGEQFF
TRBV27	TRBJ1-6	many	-	TGTGCCAGCAGTTCCTCTTCCGGGACAAGACTTTCACCCCTCCACTTT	CASSSSSGTRLSPLHF
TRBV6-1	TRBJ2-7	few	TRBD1	TGTGCCAGCAGTCCCAGCGCCTCCGGGACAGGGTATCGAAGGGAGCAGTACTTC	CASSPSASGTGYRREQYF
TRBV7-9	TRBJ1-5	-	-	TGTGCCAGCAAGAGGGGAGATCAGCCCCAGCATTTT	CASKRGDQPQHF
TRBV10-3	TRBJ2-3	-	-	TGTGCCAGCAGCCCTGGGGGGGGGGGCCCCACAGATACGCAGTATTTT	CASSPGGGGPTDTQYF
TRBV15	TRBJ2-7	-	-	TGTGCCACCAGTCAGGGGGGGGGGCTACCCTACGAGCAGTACTTC	CATSQGGGLPYEQYF
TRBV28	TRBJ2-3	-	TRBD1	TGTGCCAGCAGTCGACAGGGGGCGTTGTATACGCAGTATTTT	CASSRQGALYTQYF
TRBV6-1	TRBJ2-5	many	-	TGTGCCAGCAGTGACAGTTCGGGAGAGACCCAGTACTTC	CASSDSSGETQYF
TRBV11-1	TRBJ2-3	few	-	TGTGCCAGCAGTAGTAGACAGGGAGGTAGCACAGATACGCAGTATTTT	CASSSRQGGSTDTQYF
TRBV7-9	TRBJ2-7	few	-	TGTGCCAGCAGCTTACCAGGGGCCTACGAGCAGTACTTC	CASSLPGAYEQYF